These 15 T cell receptor beta chains were sequenced from one sample in a study of blood T cell repertoires in COVID-19. Profiled with immunoSEQ multiplex PCR; TCRdb holds only in-frame clones, not every one. Of 250,000 to 350,000 clones listed, 70% to 90% are singletons. The sequenced sample consisted of PBMCs or T cells enriched from blood (not recorded which). Source of these receptors: a woman under 40 who had recovered from COVID-19.

This chain joins TRBV30 and TRBJ2-1, with D possibly matching TRBD2 (5 bases). There are 14 residues in the CDR3. Germline lookup yields CDR1 GTSNPN and CDR2 SVGIG (reference sequence). The ends were cut back, 8 bases at V and 4 bases at J, with 18 bases in the middle. The CDR3 region has the DNA TGTGCCATAGCAGGCAGCGGTTTATACAATGAGCAGTTCTTC. Translation gives CAIAGSGLYNEQFF.

The chain uses TRBV4-2 and TRBJ2-1, with TRBD2 identical over 11 bases. The germline CDR1 and CDR2 sequences are LGHNA and YNFKEQ. This CDR3 spans 18 amino acids. V gave up 7 bases and J gave up 8 bases; unmatched junction bases: 19. This CDR3 is CASTPRGNNSGGAYEQFF. The CDR3 region has the DNA TGTGCCAGCACCCCCCGTGGTAACAATAGCGGGGGGGCGTATGAGCAGTTCTTC.

The V and J genes are TRBV6-1 and TRBJ2-1, with TRBD1 as a possible D gene (6 bases). This CDR3 comprises 15 residues. Trimming removed 1 base from V and 7 bases from J, with 14 bases in between. The germline V gene encodes CDR1 MNHNS and CDR2 SASEGT. CDR3 DNA sequence: TGTGCCAGCAGTGAAGTTCCAGGGGCGCTGAATGAGCAGTTCTTC. This translates into CASSEVPGALNEQFF.

The genes are TRBV27 and TRBJ1-2, with 9 bases aligning to TRBD1. This CDR3 has 13 residues. Germline V gene data show CDR1 as MNHEY and CDR2 as SMNVEV (reference sequence). J lost 5 bases, V lost 5 bases, and 3 bases had no gene match. CDR3 DNA sequence: TGTGCCAGCAGTCCGGACAGGGGATATGGCTACACCTTC. It translates to CASSPDRGYGYTF.

This clone was seen just once. The rearrangement links TRBV24-1 to TRBJ1-5, with D perhaps TRBD1 (5 bases). Deletions cut 4 bases from V and 7 bases from J, with 13 bases between. The CDR3 contains 14 residues. Germline V gene data show CDR1 as KGHDR and CDR2 as SFDVKD. The CDR3 region is CATSETGLWQPQHF. The CDR3 DNA is TGTGCCACCAGTGAAACAGGTCTCTGGCAGCCCCAGCATTTT.

The rearrangement links TRBV10-3 to TRBJ2-7; a possible D gene is TRBD2 (6 bases). The CDR3 totals 18 residues. The V end was cut by 4 bases, the J end by 0 bases, with 22 bases between. CDR1 ENHRY and CDR2 SYGVKD come from the germline V gene. The CDR3 sequence is CAISASGVGTGSSYEQYF. The CDR3 DNA reads TGTGCCATCAGTGCCTCGGGGGTAGGAACGGGGAGCTCCTACGAGCAGTACTTC.

The V and J genes are TRBV7-3 and TRBJ2-1; 11 bases align to TRBD1. CDR3 length: 17 amino acids. Germline V CDR1 and CDR2: SGHTA, FQGTGA. The J segment lost 10 bases and the V segment lost 4 bases, leaving 15 bases of the junction unmatched. The CDR3, as DNA: TGTGCCAGCAGCTCCTCGCGCGGGACAGGGGGTTCGCGGGAGCAGTTCTTC. Protein product: CASSSSRGTGGSREQFF.

The chain carries TRBV6-5 and TRBJ1-1; D is ambiguous. The CDR3 is 16 amino acids. CDR1 is MNHEY and CDR2 is SVGAGI in the germline V gene. V was shortened by 0 bases and J by 4 bases, with 15 bases between the two germline ends. The CDR3 nucleotides are TGTGCCAGCAGTTACTCTTGGGAGTCGGGTGGCACTGAAGCTTTCTTT. Its protein is CASSYSWESGGTEAFF.

The chain has TRBV4-3 and TRBJ2-5; 7 bases match TRBD2. Germline V gene lookup returns CDR1 LGHNA and CDR2 YSLEER. V lost 0 bases and J lost 3; bases outside the gene matches: 10. The CDR3 contains 17 residues. The CDR3 region is CASSQEGGWGEKETQYF. The CDR3 DNA reads as TGCGCCAGCAGCCAAGAGGGAGGGTGGGGGGAGAAAGAGACCCAGTACTTC.

The rearrangement links TRBV19 to TRBJ1-1; no clear D. The CDR3 is made up of 14 amino acids. Germline lookup yields CDR1 LNHDA and CDR2 SQIVND (reference sequence). Trimming left V 4 bases short and J 1 base short, with 10 bases between. DNA for the CDR3: TGTGCCAGTAGTACGCTCTTAGAGAACACTGAAGCTTTCTTT. It codes for CASSTLLENTEAFF.

The chain combines TRBV3-1 (or the pseudogene TRBV3-2) with TRBJ1-2; 10 nucleotides match TRBD1. The CDR3 sequence is 19 residues long. The V gene's germline CDR1 is LGHDT and CDR2 YNNKEL (reference sequence). Trimming at V came to 2 bases and at J to 4 bases, leaving 16 bases not matched to a gene. The CDR3 loop reads CASSQRDRGLSSFSYGYTF. The CDR3 region has the DNA TGTGCCAGCAGCCAACGGGACAGGGGCCTCTCATCCTTTTCCTATGGCTACACCTTC.

V usage is TRBV2 and J usage is TRBJ1-4; 7 bases map to TRBD1. The CDR3 covers 16 residues. The germline V gene encodes CDR1 SNHLY and CDR2 FYNNEI. The trim removed 7 bases at V and 2 bases at J, leaving 10 bases unmatched. The DNA of the CDR3 is TGTGCCAGCAACCTCGACAGGGAGAGCACTAATGAAAAACTGTTTTTT. As protein: CASNLDRESTNEKLFF.

The rearrangement uses TRBV9 and TRBJ2-6, with 8 bases fitting TRBD1. The germline V gene has CDR1 SGDLS and CDR2 YYNGEE. The CDR3 contains 16 residues. V was clipped by 3 bases and J by 2 bases; unmatched bases: 4. Here the CDR3 reads CASSGTGKPGANVLTF. CDR3 DNA: TGTGCCAGCAGCGGGACAGGGAAGCCTGGGGCCAACGTCCTGACTTTC.

V is TRBV9 and J is TRBJ1-2; D uncertain. Germline CDR1 reads SGDLS; CDR2 reads YYNGEE. The CDR3 is 14 residues long. Trimming removed 3 bases from V and 3 bases from J, with 12 bases in between. The CDR3 DNA follows: TGTGCCAGCAGCGGAGGGCGGCTACACTATGGCTACACCTTC. Translation gives CASSGGRLHYGYTF.

This clone has a single count. The chain carries TRBV27 and TRBJ2-1; 11 nucleotides match TRBD2. Germline lookup yields CDR1 MNHEY and CDR2 SMNVEV (reference sequence). This CDR3 contains 16 residues. After removal of 5 bases from V and 4 bases from J, the junction contained 7 bases not matched to a gene. CDR3 in amino acids: CASSPGTSGGYNEQFF. The CDR3 DNA sequence: TGTGCCAGCAGTCCGGGAACTAGCGGGGGTTACAATGAGCAGTTCTTC.